These T cell receptor beta chains were read from a single sample in a study of T-cell memory formation after mild COVID-19. TCRdb analysed the 5' RACE reads with MiXCR anew, one entry per CDR3 protein. This repertoire shows under 350,000 distinct CDR3 sequences, roughly 17% found once; its top ten account for around 23%. Sequenced sample: PBMCs or a T cell subset sorted from them (not recorded which). All receptors come from a man aged 18 to 30 who had mild COVID-19 (a few samples of this study predate the infection). Cell type and time point are not known. CDR3s include the opening cysteine and the closing phenylalanine or tryptophan. A D gene is named only where the DNA matches it firmly. The size of a clone is reported for some rows only, either as once, few or many, or as a class for expanded clones.

d_call	cdr3_length	j_call	clone_size	v_call	cdr3_aa	cdr3_nt
TRBD1	16	TRBJ2-5	few	TRBV3-1	CASSQLRGRVQETQYF	TGTGCCAGCAGCCAGCTGAGGGGGCGCGTTCAGGAGACCCAGTACTTC
.	17	TRBJ2-1	few	TRBV20-1	CSARDPPGVAVYNEQFF	TGCAGTGCTAGAGATCCCCCCGGGGTCGCGGTCTACAATGAGCAGTTCTTC
.	15	TRBJ2-7	many	TRBV24-1	CATSDSTGRSYEQYF	TGTGCCACCAGTGATTCCACAGGGAGGTCCTACGAGCAGTACTTC
.	16	TRBJ1-1	.	TRBV4-3	CASSRRDGLMNTEAFF	TGCGCCAGCAGTCGAAGGGACGGACTCATGAACACTGAAGCTTTCTTT
.	12	TRBJ2-3	few	TRBV12-3/TRBV12-4	CASRPLGDTQYF	TGTGCCAGCAGACCCCTTGGGGATACGCAGTATTTT
.	14	TRBJ2-1	few	TRBV9	CASSVGGDGNEQFF	TGTGCCAGCAGCGTAGGGGGGGATGGCAATGAGCAGTTCTTC
.	14	TRBJ2-7	.	TRBV12-3/TRBV12-4	CASSWWGNVYEQYF	TGTGCCAGCAGTTGGTGGGGAAACGTCTACGAGCAGTACTTC
TRBD2	16	TRBJ2-3	few	TRBV4-1	CASTRGLAGGSDTQYF	TGCGCCAGCACCCGTGGCCTAGCGGGGGGGTCAGATACGCAGTATTTT
.	13	TRBJ1-5	few	TRBV7-6	CASSRARGQPQHF	TGTGCCAGCAGCCGGGCCCGGGGTCAGCCCCAGCATTTT
.	14	TRBJ2-3	few	TRBV20-1	CSARDAGSTDTQYF	TGCAGTGCTAGAGATGCCGGGAGCACAGATACGCAGTATTTT
TRBD1	16	TRBJ1-6	few	TRBV11-2	CASSLVGTGYNSPLHF	TGTGCCAGCAGCTTAGTCGGGACAGGGTATAATTCACCCCTCCACTTT
TRBD1	15	TRBJ1-3	few	TRBV6-5	CASKMDRAAGNTIYF	TGTGCCAGCAAGATGGACAGGGCTGCGGGAAACACCATATATTTT
.	15	TRBJ1-3	few	TRBV9	CASSATGGAENTIYF	TGTGCCAGCAGCGCCACCGGAGGAGCCGAAAACACCATATATTTT
.	14	TRBJ2-2	.	TRBV29-1	CSVRGTANTGELFF	TGCAGCGTCCGTGGGACTGCGAACACCGGGGAGCTGTTTTTT
.	10	TRBJ2-3	few	TRBV20-1	CSARYDTQYF	TGCAGTGCTAGATACGATACGCAGTATTTT
TRBD1	15	TRBJ2-2	.	TRBV7-3	CASRAGTGASGELFF	TGTGCCAGCAGGGCCGGGACAGGGGCATCAGGGGAGCTGTTTTTT
.	14	TRBJ2-3	.	TRBV20-1	CSASRGQRTDTQYF	TGCAGTGCTAGTCGTGGACAGCGCACAGATACGCAGTATTTT
TRBD1	15	TRBJ1-4	.	TRBV28	CASTLTGTANEKLFF	TGTGCCAGCACCCTAACCGGGACAGCTAATGAAAAACTGTTTTTT
TRBD1	15	TRBJ1-2	once	TRBV28	CASTPGATGDYGYTF	TGTGCCAGCACCCCCGGGGCGACAGGGGACTATGGCTACACCTTC
.	15	TRBJ2-2	few	TRBV20-1	CSARFGRSNTGELFF	TGCAGTGCTAGATTCGGTCGTTCGAACACCGGGGAGCTGTTTTTT
.	13	TRBJ1-4	.	TRBV7-2	CASRTTGMGKLFF	TGTGCCAGCAGGACCACAGGGATGGGAAAACTGTTTTTT
TRBD2	16	TRBJ2-3	.	TRBV5-1	CASSLEGGGVTDTQYF	TGCGCCAGCAGCTTGGAGGGCGGGGGAGTCACAGATACGCAGTATTTT
TRBD2	16	TRBJ2-3	few	TRBV27	CASSFTSGGSADTQYF	TGTGCCAGCAGTTTTACTAGCGGGGGCTCTGCAGATACGCAGTATTTT
.	13	TRBJ1-1	.	TRBV27	CASSLSLITEAFF	TGTGCCAGCAGTTTATCGTTAATCACTGAAGCTTTCTTT
.	18	TRBJ2-2	.	TRBV4-2	CASSPLSGATSNTGELFF	TGTGCCAGCAGCCCCCTGTCAGGGGCGACCTCGAACACCGGGGAGCTGTTTTTT
.	18	TRBJ2-3	few	TRBV4-2	CASTPSRMYGESTDTQYF	TGTGCCAGCACCCCTTCGAGAATGTACGGGGAAAGCACAGATACGCAGTATTTT
.	14	TRBJ1-2	.	TRBV7-9	CASSLGINNYGYTF	TGTGCCAGCAGCTTAGGTATCAATAACTATGGCTACACCTTC
TRBD2	12	TRBJ2-7	.	TRBV29-1	CSVPRGAYEQYF	TGCAGCGTTCCCCGGGGGGCCTACGAGCAGTACTTC
TRBD2	16	TRBJ2-1	many	TRBV11-2	CASSLQRGGVDNEQFF	TGTGCCAGCAGCCTACAGCGCGGGGGGGTGGACAATGAGCAGTTCTTC
.	13	TRBJ2-5	few	TRBV5-1	CASSLWPQETQYF	TGCGCCAGCAGCTTGTGGCCGCAAGAGACCCAGTACTTC
.	16	TRBJ1-2	few	TRBV6-5	CASSYGLSEGNYGYTF	TGTGCCAGCAGTTACGGCCTCAGCGAGGGGAACTATGGCTACACCTTC
TRBD2	16	TRBJ2-5	.	TRBV5-1	CASSSGLAGLQETQYF	TGCGCCAGCAGCTCCGGACTAGCGGGGTTACAAGAGACCCAGTACTTC
.	13	TRBJ1-2	.	TRBV6-5	CASSYSNVRAMSF	TGTGCCAGCAGTTACTCGAACGTCAGGGCCATGTCCTTC
TRBD1	14	TRBJ1-2	few	TRBV10-3	CAISEGTAIYGYTF	TGTGCCATCAGTGAGGGGACAGCTATCTATGGCTACACCTTC
.	15	TRBJ2-7	few	TRBV11-2	CASRVTGRSSYEQYF	TGTGCCAGCCGAGTGACAGGCCGGAGCTCCTACGAGCAGTACTTC
.	13	TRBJ2-7	many	TRBV7-9	CASSQDRSYEQYF	TGTGCCAGCAGCCAAGACAGATCCTACGAGCAGTACTTC
.	14	TRBJ2-7	.	TRBV18	CASLDLTGIGEQYF	TGTGCCAGTTTAGACCTTACAGGGATTGGCGAGCAGTACTTC
TRBD1	14	TRBJ1-1	.	TRBV7-2	CASSVQGINTEAFF	TGTGCCAGCAGCGTACAGGGGATAAACACTGAAGCTTTCTTT
TRBD1	13	TRBJ2-7	.	TRBV20-1	CSGWTGSPYEQYF	TGCAGTGGATGGACAGGGTCCCCCTACGAGCAGTACTTC
.	15	TRBJ2-1	few	TRBV18	CASSPGQGVANEQFF	TGTGCCAGCTCACCAGGGCAGGGAGTGGCCAATGAGCAGTTCTTC
TRBD1	16	TRBJ1-6	few	TRBV7-2	CASSSGPGQGLSPLHF	TGTGCCAGCAGCTCAGGACCGGGACAGGGTCTTTCACCCCTCCACTTT
TRBD2	15	TRBJ2-1	.	TRBV6-5	CASSPGGGRENEQFF	TGTGCCAGCAGTCCCGGGGGGGGACGCGAAAATGAGCAGTTCTTC
TRBD1	14	TRBJ1-6	.	TRBV6-5	CASRDRTGTSPLHF	TGTGCCAGCAGGGACAGGACAGGGACTTCACCCCTCCACTTT
.	13	TRBJ1-2	.	TRBV4-3	CASSQDGNYGYTF	TGCGCCAGCAGCCAAGACGGAAACTATGGCTACACCTTC
.	14	TRBJ2-1	.	TRBV7-6	CASSLGGLYNEQFF	TGTGCCAGCAGCTTAGGGGGACTCTACAATGAGCAGTTCTTC